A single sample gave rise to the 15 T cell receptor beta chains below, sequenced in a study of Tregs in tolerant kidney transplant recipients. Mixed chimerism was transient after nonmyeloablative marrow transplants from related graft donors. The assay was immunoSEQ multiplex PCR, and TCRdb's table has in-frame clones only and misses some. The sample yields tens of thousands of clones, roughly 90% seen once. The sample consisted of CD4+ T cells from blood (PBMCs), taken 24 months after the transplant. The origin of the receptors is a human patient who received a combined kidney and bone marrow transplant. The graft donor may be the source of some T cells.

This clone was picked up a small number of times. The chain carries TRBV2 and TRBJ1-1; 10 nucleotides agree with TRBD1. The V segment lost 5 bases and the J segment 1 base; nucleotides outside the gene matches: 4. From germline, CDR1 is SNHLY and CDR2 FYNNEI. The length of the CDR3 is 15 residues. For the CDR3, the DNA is TGTGCCAGCAGTCGACAGGGGGCGGCGAACACTGAAGCTTTCTTT. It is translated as CASSRQGAANTEAFF.

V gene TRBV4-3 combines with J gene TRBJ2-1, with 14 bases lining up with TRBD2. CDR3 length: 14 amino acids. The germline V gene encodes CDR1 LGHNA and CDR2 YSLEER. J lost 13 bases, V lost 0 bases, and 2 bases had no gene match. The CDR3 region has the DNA TGCGCCAGCAGCCAAGAAGGGACTAGCGGGGGACAGTTCTTC. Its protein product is CASSQEGTSGGQFF.

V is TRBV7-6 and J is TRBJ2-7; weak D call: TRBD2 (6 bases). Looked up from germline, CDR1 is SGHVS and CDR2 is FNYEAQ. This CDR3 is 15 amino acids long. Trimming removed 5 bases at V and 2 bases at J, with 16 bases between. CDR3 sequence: CASSPDYIPPYEQYF. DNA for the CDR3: TGTGCCAGCAGCCCGGACTATATCCCACCCTACGAGCAGTACTTC. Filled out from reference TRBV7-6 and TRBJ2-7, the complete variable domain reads GAGVSQSPRYKVTKRGQDVALRCDPISGHVSLYWYRQALGQGPEFLTYFNYEAQQDKSGLPNDRFSAERPEGSISTLTIQRTEQRDSAMYRCASSPDYIPPYEQYFGPGTRLTVT.

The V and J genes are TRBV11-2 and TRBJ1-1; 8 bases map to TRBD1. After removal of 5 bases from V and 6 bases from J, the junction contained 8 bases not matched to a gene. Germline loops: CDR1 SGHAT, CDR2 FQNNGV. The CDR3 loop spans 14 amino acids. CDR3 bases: TGTGCCAGCAGCCAACTAGGACAGGGACCTGAAGCTTTCTTT. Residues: CASSQLGQGPEAFF. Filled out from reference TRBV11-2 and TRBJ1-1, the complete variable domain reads EAGVAQSPRYKIIEKRQSVAFWCNPISGHATLYWYQQILGQGPKLLIQFQNNGVVDDSQLPKDRFSAERLKGVDSTLKIQPAKLEDSAVYLCASSQLGQGPEAFFGQGTRLTVV.

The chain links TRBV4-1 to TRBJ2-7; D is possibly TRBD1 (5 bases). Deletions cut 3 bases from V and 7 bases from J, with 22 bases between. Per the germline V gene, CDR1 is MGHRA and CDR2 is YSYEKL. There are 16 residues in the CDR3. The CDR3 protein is CASSQGRVPAYEEQYF. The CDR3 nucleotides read TGCGCCAGCAGCCAGGGCAGGGTGCCGGCCTACGAGGAGCAGTACTTC.

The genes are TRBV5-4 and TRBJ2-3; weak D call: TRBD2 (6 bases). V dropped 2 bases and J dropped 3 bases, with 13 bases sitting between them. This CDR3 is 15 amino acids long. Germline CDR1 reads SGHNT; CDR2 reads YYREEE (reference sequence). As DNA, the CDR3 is TGTGCCAGCAGCTTATTGAGGGAGGCAACAGATACGCAGTATTTT. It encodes CASSLLREATDTQYF.

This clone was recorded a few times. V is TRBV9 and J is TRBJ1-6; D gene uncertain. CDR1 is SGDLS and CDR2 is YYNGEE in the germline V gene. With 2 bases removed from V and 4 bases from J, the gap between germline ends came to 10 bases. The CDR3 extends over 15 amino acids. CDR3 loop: CASSVTESYNSPLHF. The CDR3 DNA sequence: TGTGCCAGCAGCGTTACAGAGTCATATAATTCACCCCTCCACTTT.

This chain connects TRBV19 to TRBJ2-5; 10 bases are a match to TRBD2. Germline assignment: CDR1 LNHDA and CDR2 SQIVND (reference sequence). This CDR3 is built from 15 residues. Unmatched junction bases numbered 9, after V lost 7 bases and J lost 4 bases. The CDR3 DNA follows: TGTGCCAGTACAGATAGCGGGGGGCTCAGAGAGACCCAGTACTTC. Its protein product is CASTDSGGLRETQYF.

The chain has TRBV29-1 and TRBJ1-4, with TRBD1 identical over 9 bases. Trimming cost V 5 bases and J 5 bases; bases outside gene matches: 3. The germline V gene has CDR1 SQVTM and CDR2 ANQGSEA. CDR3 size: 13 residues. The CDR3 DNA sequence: TGCAGCGTTAGTGGGACAGGGAATGAAAAACTGTTTTTT. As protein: CSVSGTGNEKLFF.

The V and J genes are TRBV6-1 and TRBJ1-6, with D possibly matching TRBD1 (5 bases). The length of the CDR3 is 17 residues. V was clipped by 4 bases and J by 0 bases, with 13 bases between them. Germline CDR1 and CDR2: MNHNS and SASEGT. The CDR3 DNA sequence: TGTGCCAGCAGTGGACAGCTTATTATCTCCTATAATTCACCCCTCCACTTT. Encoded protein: CASSGQLIISYNSPLHF.

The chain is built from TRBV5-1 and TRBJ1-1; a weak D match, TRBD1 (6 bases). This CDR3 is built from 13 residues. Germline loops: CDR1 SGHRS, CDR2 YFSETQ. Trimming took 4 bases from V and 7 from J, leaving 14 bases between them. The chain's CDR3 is CASSPQGNNEAFF. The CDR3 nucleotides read TGCGCCAGCAGCCCGCAGGGGAATAATGAAGCTTTCTTT.

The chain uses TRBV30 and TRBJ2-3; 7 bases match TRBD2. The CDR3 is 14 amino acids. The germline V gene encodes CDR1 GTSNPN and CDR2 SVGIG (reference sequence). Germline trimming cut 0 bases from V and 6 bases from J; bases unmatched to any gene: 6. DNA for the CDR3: TGTGCCTGGAGTGTTTTGGCGGGGGTGGATACGCAGTATTTT. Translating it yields CAWSVLAGVDTQYF.

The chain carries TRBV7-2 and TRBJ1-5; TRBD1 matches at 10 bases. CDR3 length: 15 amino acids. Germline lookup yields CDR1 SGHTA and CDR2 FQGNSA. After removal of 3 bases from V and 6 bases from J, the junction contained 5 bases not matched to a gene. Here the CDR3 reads CASSLNGQGVQPQHF. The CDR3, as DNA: TGTGCCAGCAGCTTGAACGGACAGGGGGTTCAGCCCCAGCATTTT.

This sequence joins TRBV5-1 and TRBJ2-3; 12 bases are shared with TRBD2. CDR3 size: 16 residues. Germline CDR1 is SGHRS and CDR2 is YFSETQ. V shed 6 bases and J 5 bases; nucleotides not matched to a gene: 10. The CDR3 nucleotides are TGCGCCAGCATGCCGACTAGCGGGAGTCGGAGAGATACGCAGTATTTT. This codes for CASMPTSGSRRDTQYF.

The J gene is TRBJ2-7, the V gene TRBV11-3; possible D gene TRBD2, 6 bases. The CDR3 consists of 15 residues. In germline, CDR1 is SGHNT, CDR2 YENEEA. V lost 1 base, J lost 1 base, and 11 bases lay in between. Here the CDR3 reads CASSLGGGESYEQYF. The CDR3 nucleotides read TGTGCCAGCAGCTTAGGCGGCGGGGAATCCTACGAGCAGTACTTC.